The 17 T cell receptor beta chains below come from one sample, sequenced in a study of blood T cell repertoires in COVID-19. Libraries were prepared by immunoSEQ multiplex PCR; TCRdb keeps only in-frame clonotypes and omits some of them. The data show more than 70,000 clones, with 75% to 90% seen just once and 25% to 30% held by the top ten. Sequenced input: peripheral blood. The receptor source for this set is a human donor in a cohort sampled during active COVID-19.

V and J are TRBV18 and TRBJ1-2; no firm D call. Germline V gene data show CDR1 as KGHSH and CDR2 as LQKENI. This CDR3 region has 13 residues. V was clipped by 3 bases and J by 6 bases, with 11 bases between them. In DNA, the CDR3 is TGTGCCAGCTCACCTGGGGTGGAGGATGGCTACACCTTC. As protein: CASSPGVEDGYTF.

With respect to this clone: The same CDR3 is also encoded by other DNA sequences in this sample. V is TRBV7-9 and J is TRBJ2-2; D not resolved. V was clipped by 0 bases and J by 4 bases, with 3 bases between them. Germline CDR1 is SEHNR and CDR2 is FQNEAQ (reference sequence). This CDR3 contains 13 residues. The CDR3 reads CASSLASTGELFF. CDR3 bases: TGTGCCAGCAGCTTAGCCAGCACCGGGGAGCTGTTTTTT.

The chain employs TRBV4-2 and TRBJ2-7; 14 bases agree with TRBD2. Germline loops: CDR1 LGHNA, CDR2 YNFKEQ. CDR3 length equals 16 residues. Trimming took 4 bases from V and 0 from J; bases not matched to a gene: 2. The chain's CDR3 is CASSRTSGGTSYEQYF. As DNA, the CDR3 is TGTGCCAGCAGCCGGACTAGCGGGGGGACCTCCTACGAGCAGTACTTC.

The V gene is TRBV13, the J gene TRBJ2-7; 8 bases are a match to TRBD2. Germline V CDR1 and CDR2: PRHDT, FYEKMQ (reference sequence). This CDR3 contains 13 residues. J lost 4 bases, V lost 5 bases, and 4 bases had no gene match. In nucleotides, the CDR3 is TGTGCCAGCAGCCCGGGGGGGGGTTACGAGCAGTACTTC. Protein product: CASSPGGGYEQYF.

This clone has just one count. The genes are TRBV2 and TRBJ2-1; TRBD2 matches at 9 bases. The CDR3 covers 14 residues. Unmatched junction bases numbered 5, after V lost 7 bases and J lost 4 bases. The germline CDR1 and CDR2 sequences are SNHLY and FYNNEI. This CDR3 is CASKETSGYNEQFF. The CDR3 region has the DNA TGTGCCAGCAAGGAGACTAGCGGATACAATGAGCAGTTCTTC.

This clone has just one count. CDR3: CAWSVRWPGVGMNTEAFF. Here the CDR3 DNA reads TGTGCCTGGAGTGTACGGTGGCCAGGGGTGGGGATGAACACTGAAGCTTTCTTT. The V call is TRBV30, the J call TRBJ1-1; D may be TRBD1 (6 bases). The CDR3 spans 18 residues. The germline gives CDR1 GTSNPN, CDR2 SVGIG (reference sequence). The V end lost 0 bases, the J end lost 0 bases, and 20 bases lay between the germline ends.

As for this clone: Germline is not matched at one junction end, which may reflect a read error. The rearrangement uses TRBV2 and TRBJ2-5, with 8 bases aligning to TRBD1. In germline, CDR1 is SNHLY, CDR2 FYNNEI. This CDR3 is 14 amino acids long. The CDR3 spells CSFQGATSQETQYF. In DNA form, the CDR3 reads TGCTCCTTTCAGGGGGCGACAAGCCAAGAGACCCAGTACTTC.

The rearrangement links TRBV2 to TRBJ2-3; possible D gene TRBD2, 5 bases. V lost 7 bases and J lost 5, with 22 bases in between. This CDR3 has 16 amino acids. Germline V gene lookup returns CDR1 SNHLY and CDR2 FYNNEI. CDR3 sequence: CASTLLANARGDTQYF. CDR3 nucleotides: TGTGCCAGCACACTTCTAGCTAACGCCCGGGGAGATACGCAGTATTTT. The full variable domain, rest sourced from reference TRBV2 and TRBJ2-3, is EPEVTQTPSHQVTQMGQEVILRCVPISNHLYFYWYRQILGQKVEFLVSFYNNEISEKSEIFDDQFSVERPDGSNFTLKIRSTKLEDSAMYFCASTLLANARGDTQYFGPGTRLTVL.

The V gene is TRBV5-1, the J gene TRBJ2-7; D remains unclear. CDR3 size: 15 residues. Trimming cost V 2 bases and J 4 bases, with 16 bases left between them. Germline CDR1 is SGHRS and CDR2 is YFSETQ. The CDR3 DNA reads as TGCGCCAGCAGCTTAAACTCGGAAGCGACGTACGAGCAGTACTTC. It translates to CASSLNSEATYEQYF.

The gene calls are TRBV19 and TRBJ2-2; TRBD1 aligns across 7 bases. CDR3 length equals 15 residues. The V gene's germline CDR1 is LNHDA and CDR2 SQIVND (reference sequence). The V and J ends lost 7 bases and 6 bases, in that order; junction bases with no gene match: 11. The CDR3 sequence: CASTRTGGLPGELFF. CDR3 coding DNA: TGTGCCAGTACCCGGACAGGAGGTCTCCCCGGGGAGCTGTTTTTT.

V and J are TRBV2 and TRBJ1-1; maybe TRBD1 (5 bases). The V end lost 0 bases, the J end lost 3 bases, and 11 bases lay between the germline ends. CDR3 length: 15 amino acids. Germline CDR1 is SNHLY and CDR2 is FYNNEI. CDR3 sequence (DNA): TGTGCCAGCAGTGAAGCGGCGGGGGGTTACACTGAAGCTTTCTTT. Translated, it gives CASSEAAGGYTEAFF.

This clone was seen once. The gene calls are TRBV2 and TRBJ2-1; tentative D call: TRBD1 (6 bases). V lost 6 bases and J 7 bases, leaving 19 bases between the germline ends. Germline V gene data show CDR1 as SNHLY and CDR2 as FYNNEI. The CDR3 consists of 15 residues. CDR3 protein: CASRGTGRKWNEQFF. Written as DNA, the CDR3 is TGTGCCAGCAGGGGAACAGGGAGAAAGTGGAATGAGCAGTTCTTC.

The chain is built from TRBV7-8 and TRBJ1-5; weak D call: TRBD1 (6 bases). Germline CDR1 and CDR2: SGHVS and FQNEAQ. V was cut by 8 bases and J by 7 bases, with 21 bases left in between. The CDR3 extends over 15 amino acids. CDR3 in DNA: TGTGCCAGCGCGGGGGGGGGCAGGGCAGGCCAGCCCCAGCATTTT. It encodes CASAGGGRAGQPQHF.

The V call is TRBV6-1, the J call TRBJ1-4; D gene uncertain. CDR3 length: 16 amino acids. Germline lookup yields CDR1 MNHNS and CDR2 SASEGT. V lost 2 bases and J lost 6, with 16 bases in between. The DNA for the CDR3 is TGTGCCAGCAGTGAATCGCCCGCACTGAGGCATGAAAAACTGTTTTTT. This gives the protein CASSESPALRHEKLFF.

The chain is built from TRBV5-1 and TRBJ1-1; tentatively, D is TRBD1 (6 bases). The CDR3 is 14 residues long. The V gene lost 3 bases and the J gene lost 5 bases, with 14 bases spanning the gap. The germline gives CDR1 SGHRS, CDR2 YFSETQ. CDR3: CASSSEGGWTEAFF. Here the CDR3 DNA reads TGCGCCAGCAGCTCCGAGGGGGGGTGGACTGAAGCTTTCTTT. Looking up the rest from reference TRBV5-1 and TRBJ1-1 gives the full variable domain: KAGVTQTPRYLIKTRGQQVTLSCSPISGHRSVSWYQQTPGQGLQFLFEYFSETQRNKGNFPGRFSGRQFSNSRSEMNVSTLELGDSALYLCASSSEGGWTEAFFGQGTRLTVV.

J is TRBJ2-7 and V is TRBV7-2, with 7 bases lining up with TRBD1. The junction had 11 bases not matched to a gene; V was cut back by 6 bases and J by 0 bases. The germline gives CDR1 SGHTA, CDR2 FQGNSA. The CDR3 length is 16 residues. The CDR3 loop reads CASSFAGGGSSYEQYF. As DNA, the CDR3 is TGTGCCAGCAGTTTTGCAGGGGGTGGAAGCTCCTACGAGCAGTACTTC.

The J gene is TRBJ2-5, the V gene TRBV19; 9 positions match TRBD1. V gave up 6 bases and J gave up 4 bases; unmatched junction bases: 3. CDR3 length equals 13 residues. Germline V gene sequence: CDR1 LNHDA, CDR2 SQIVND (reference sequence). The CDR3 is CASSQDRGETQYF. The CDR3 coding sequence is TGTGCCAGTAGCCAGGACAGGGGAGAGACCCAGTACTTC.